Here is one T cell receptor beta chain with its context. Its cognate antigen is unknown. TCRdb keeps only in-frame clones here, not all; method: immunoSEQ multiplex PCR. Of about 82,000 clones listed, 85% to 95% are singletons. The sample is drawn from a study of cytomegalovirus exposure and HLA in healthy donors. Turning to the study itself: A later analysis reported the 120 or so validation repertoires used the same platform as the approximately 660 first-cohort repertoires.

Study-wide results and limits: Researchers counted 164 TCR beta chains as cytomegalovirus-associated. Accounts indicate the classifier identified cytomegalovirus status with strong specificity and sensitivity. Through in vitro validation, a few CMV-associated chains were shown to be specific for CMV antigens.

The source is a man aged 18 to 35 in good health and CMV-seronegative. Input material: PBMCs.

The CDR3 region has the DNA TGCGCCAGCAGCTTGGGACAGGTTGGGCACGAGCAGTACTTC. This codes for CASSLGQVGHEQYF. The chain is built from TRBV5-1 and TRBJ2-7; D is perhaps TRBD1 (6 bases). Germline assignment: CDR1 SGHRS and CDR2 YFSETQ. CDR3 length: 14 residues. With 0 bases removed from V and 5 bases from J, the gap between germline ends came to 12 bases. Full variable domain (outside the CDR3, taken from reference TRBV5-1 and TRBJ2-7): KAGVTQTPRYLIKTRGQQVTLSCSPISGHRSVSWYQQTPGQGLQFLFEYFSETQRNKGNFPGRFSGRQFSNSRSEMNVSTLELGDSALYLCASSLGQVGHEQYFGPGTRLTVT.